These T cell receptor beta chains were read from a single sample in a study of patients and donors after allogeneic stem cell transplantation. TCRdb recomputed calls from the RT-PCR reads with MiXCR, one row per CDR3 protein. The sample yields roughly 940,000 distinct CDR3 sequences, approximately 18% seen once. The sequencing sample was made of blood, either unsorted or a sorted T cell fraction (not recorded which). Receptors originate from a human donor who was either an allogeneic HSCT recipient or a stem cell or donor lymphocyte infusion donor (not recorded which). It is not recorded whose cells these are; they may come from a transplant donor. CDR3s include the opening cysteine and the closing phenylalanine or tryptophan. D genes are given only for firm matches. Size is stated for part of the rows, as once, few or many counts, or as a class when the clone is expanded.

j_call clone_size d_call v_call cdr3_aa cdr3_nt
TRBJ2-3 . TRBD2 TRBV20-1 CSARVGGTTGTDTQYF TGCAGTGCTAGAGTAGGTGGGACTACCGGCACAGATACGCAGTATTTT
TRBJ2-7 few TRBD1 TRBV7-6 CASSSTGGIAEQYF TGTGCCAGCAGCTCCACAGGGGGGATAGCCGAGCAGTACTTC
TRBJ1-5 . . TRBV20-1 CSASAPGFRQPQHF TGCAGTGCTTCAGCCCCAGGGTTCCGTCAGCCCCAGCATTTT
TRBJ2-2 many . TRBV5-1 CASSLWGDTGELFF TGCGCCAGCAGCTTGTGGGGAGACACCGGGGAGCTGTTTTTT
TRBJ2-3 few TRBD1 TRBV2 CASSRGQGKDTQYF TGTGCCAGCTCTCGTGGACAGGGGAAAGATACGCAGTATTTT
TRBJ1-6 . . TRBV7-9 CASSSSGEGSPLHF TGTGCCAGCAGCTCATCAGGGGAAGGATCACCCCTCCACTTT
TRBJ1-5 . TRBD1 TRBV2 CASRDSDQPQHF TGTGCCAGCCGGGACAGTGATCAGCCCCAGCATTTT
TRBJ1-2 few . TRBV6-5 CASSYSGGAWNGYTF TGTGCCAGCAGTTACTCGGGGGGCGCTTGGAATGGCTACACCTTC
TRBJ2-6 . . TRBV20-1 CSASGAVSSGANVLTF TGCAGTGCTAGTGGGGCCGTCTCCTCTGGGGCCAACGTCCTGACTTTC
TRBJ2-1 few TRBD2 TRBV27 CASRTSGLYNEQFF TGTGCCAGCAGAACTAGCGGGCTTTACAATGAGCAGTTCTTC
TRBJ2-2 few TRBD2 TRBV20-1 CSARIAGGTGELFF TGCAGTGCTAGGATAGCGGGAGGCACCGGGGAGCTGTTTTTT
TRBJ1-5 many . TRBV12-3/TRBV12-4 CASGVTVPQPQHF TGTGCCAGCGGCGTGACAGTTCCTCAGCCCCAGCATTTT
TRBJ2-3 . . TRBV12-3/TRBV12-4 CVSSLTASSTDTQYF TGTGTCAGCAGTTTAACAGCCTCTAGCACAGATACGCAGTATTTT